One and the same sample provided the 30 T cell receptor beta chains below, sequenced in a study of cytomegalovirus exposure and HLA in healthy donors. Both 60 Vbeta primers and 13 Jbeta primers went into the PCR. Clones were sequenced by immunoSEQ multiplex PCR, and TCRdb holds only the in-frame ones, with some missing. Here the sample spans some 140,000 clones, about 80% being singletons. Sequencing was done on a sample of PBMCs. The source is a male donor in good health and CMV-seropositive.

The chain links TRBV7-2 to TRBJ2-7; tentative D call: TRBD2 (6 bases). Germline loops: CDR1 SGHTA, CDR2 FQGNSA. The CDR3 consists of 14 residues. V shed 1 base and J shed 6 bases, with 13 bases lying between them. CDR3 DNA sequence: TGTGCCAGCAGCTTAGTCACGGGAGCCGGCGAGCAGTACTTC. Protein product: CASSLVTGAGEQYF. Supplemented by reference TRBV7-2 and TRBJ2-7, the full variable domain reads GAGVSQSPSNKVTEKGKDVELRCDPISGHTALYWYRQSLGQGLEFLIYFQGNSAPDKSGLPSDRFSAERTGGSVSTLTIQRTQQEDSAVYLCASSLVTGAGEQYFGPGTRLTVT.

The chain recombines TRBV5-1 with TRBJ2-7; tentatively, D is TRBD1 (6 bases). The CDR3 loop spans 14 amino acids. CDR1 and CDR2 (germline): SGHRS, YFSETQ. V lost 2 bases, J lost 5 bases, and 14 bases lay in between. The CDR3 here is CASSLGDRPDEQYF. In DNA, the CDR3 is TGCGCCAGCAGCTTAGGAGACAGGCCCGACGAGCAGTACTTC.

This chain joins TRBV4-3 and TRBJ2-2; tentative D call: TRBD2 (6 bases). The V and J ends lost 6 bases and 3 bases respectively, with 17 bases between them. Germline values: CDR1 LGHNA, CDR2 YSLEER. The CDR3 length is 16 residues. DNA of the CDR3: TGCGCCAGCAGTTTGGGCGGGGAGACGTACACCGGGGAGCTGTTTTTT. It encodes CASSLGGETYTGELFF.

Remarks on this clone: One end of the junction varies from germline; a read error may be responsible. CDR3 DNA sequence: TGTGCCAGCAATGAAGCCGGACTAGCCAACACCGGGGAGCTGTTTTTT. Translating gives CASNEAGLANTGELFF. This chain connects TRBV2 to TRBJ2-2; 8 nucleotides agree with TRBD2. The CDR3 runs 16 residues. Germline CDR1 reads SNHLY; CDR2 reads FYNNEI.

The V call is TRBV18, the J call TRBJ1-4, with 9 bases aligning to TRBD1. The germline gives CDR1 KGHSH, CDR2 LQKENI. Trimming removed 6 bases from V and 5 bases from J; junction bases left unmatched: 10. The CDR3 is made up of 16 amino acids. The CDR3 bases are TGTGCCAGCTCTCAATCTTCCGGGACAGGGAATGAAAAACTGTTTTTT. It encodes CASSQSSGTGNEKLFF.

The J gene is TRBJ2-5, the V gene TRBV2; possible D gene TRBD1, 7 bases. Germline V gene sequence: CDR1 SNHLY, CDR2 FYNNEI. The ends were cut back, 8 bases at V and 1 base at J, with 14 bases in the middle. CDR3 length: 14 amino acids. CDR3 DNA sequence: TGTGCCAGCGGAGGGACAGCCATCCAAGAGACCCAGTACTTC. This sequence encodes CASGGTAIQETQYF.

This rearrangement joins TRBV5-1 to TRBJ1-1; a weak D match, TRBD1 (6 bases). Germline V lookup: CDR1 SGHRS, CDR2 YFSETQ. Trimming took off 0 bases at V and 2 bases at J, with 14 bases between the two ends. There are 16 residues in the CDR3. This chain's CDR3 is CASSLALQQGNTEAFF. CDR3 nucleotide sequence: TGCGCCAGCAGCTTGGCCCTCCAACAGGGCAACACTGAAGCTTTCTTT. Full variable domain (rest looked up from reference TRBV5-1 and TRBJ1-1): KAGVTQTPRYLIKTRGQQVTLSCSPISGHRSVSWYQQTPGQGLQFLFEYFSETQRNKGNFPGRFSGRQFSNSRSEMNVSTLELGDSALYLCASSLALQQGNTEAFFGQGTRLTVV.

The CDR3 is CASSLGTSGDIQYF. CDR3 DNA: TGCGCCAGCAGCTTAGGAACTAGCGGGGACATTCAGTACTTC. V is TRBV5-1 and J is TRBJ2-4; 10 nucleotides agree with TRBD2. The V gene's germline CDR1 is SGHRS and CDR2 YFSETQ. The length of the CDR3 is 14 residues. V was pared by 2 bases and J by 8 bases, with 4 bases of the junction left unmatched.

This chain uses TRBV11-2 with TRBJ1-4; D possibly corresponds to TRBD1 (5 bases). In germline, CDR1 is SGHAT, CDR2 FQNNGV. V was cut by 8 bases and J by 8 bases, with 15 bases left in between. The CDR3 runs 13 residues. The CDR3 region has the DNA TGTGCCAGCGCAGAAGGGGATCGAGAAAAACTGTTTTTT. The encoded protein is CASAEGDREKLFF.

This clone was counted a single time. The rearrangement uses TRBV5-8 and TRBJ2-5; 11 positions agree with TRBD2. The closer fit of TRBJ2-7 to the DNA end suggests the J call may be wrong. Germline CDR1 is SGHTS and CDR2 is YDEGEE. The CDR3 runs to 14 residues. CDR3 sequence: CATTTSGSSNEQYF. The CDR3 nucleotides are TGTGCCACTACCACTAGCGGGAGCTCTAACGAGCAGTACTTC.

The CDR3 DNA reads TGTGCCAGCAGTCCCCATTGGACTAGTCGCGTGTCCAATGAGCAGTTCTTC. Protein product: CASSPHWTSRVSNEQFF. The gene calls are TRBV28 and TRBJ2-1; 7 bases fit TRBD2. Germline values: CDR1 MDHEN, CDR2 SYDVKM. CDR3 length: 17 amino acids. Germline trimming cut 5 bases from V and 6 bases from J; bases unmatched to any gene: 16.

The chain carries TRBV4-1 and TRBJ2-2; tentative D call: TRBD1 (6 bases). Germline V gene sequence: CDR1 MGHRA, CDR2 YSYEKL. CDR3 size: 15 residues. The ends were cut back, 3 bases at V and 5 bases at J, with 13 bases in the middle. The DNA for the CDR3 is TGCGCCAGCAGCCAGACCACAGGGTTTACCGGGGAGCTGTTTTTT. Protein product: CASSQTTGFTGELFF.

This clone was found a few times. The chain has TRBV27 and TRBJ2-2; 14 bases are a match to TRBD2. The CDR3 loop spans 16 amino acids. Germline assignment: CDR1 MNHEY and CDR2 SMNVEV (reference sequence). The ends lost 3 bases at V and 7 bases at J; junction bases unmatched: 4. DNA of the CDR3: TGTGCCAGCAGTTTTGGGGGACTAGCGGGAGTCGGGGAGCTGTTTTTT. Protein: CASSFGGLAGVGELFF.

The rearrangement joins TRBV10-3 to TRBJ1-2; the D gene is possibly TRBD1 (6 bases). Between the trimmed V and J ends, which lost 6 bases and 5 bases, there was a span of 22 bases. Germline lookup yields CDR1 ENHRY and CDR2 SYGVKD. This CDR3 is 16 amino acids long. The CDR3 coding sequence is TGTGCCATCAGCCCCTCCCCCCCTGGCAGGGGATATGGCTACACCTTC. It encodes CAISPSPPGRGYGYTF.

The chain combines TRBV6-5 with TRBJ2-7; TRBD2 aligns across 14 bases. Germline loops: CDR1 MNHEY, CDR2 SVGAGI. The junction had 2 bases not matched to a gene; V was cut back by 8 bases and J by 2 bases. The CDR3 consists of 14 residues. The CDR3 DNA sequence: TGTGCCAGCCGACTAGCGGGAGGGCCCTACGAGCAGTACTTC. Translated: CASRLAGGPYEQYF.

This clone has a single count. The chain links TRBV28 to TRBJ1-5; 8 bases align to TRBD1. This CDR3 is 14 amino acids long. Germline V lookup: CDR1 MDHEN, CDR2 SYDVKM. V dropped 3 bases and J dropped 8; count of bases not matched to a gene: 6. This CDR3 reads CASSLTQGGKPQHF. In DNA form, the CDR3 reads TGTGCCAGCAGTTTGACACAGGGGGGAAAGCCCCAGCATTTT. The full variable domain, with the rest looked up from reference TRBV28 and TRBJ1-5, is DVKVTQSSRYLVKRTGEKVFLECVQDMDHENMFWYRQDPGLGLRLIYFSYDVKMKEKGDIPEGYSVSREKKERFSLILESASTNQTSMYLCASSLTQGGKPQHFGDGTRLSIL.

CDR3 nucleotide sequence: TGCAGTGCTAGAACGGACGAGCAGTACTTC. It is translated as CSARTDEQYF. The chain recombines TRBV20-1 with TRBJ2-7; D gene unclear. The CDR3 is made up of 10 amino acids. CDR1 and CDR2 (germline): DFQATT, SNEGSKA (reference sequence). Trimming pared 2 bases from V and 5 bases from J, leaving 4 bases between.

This chain connects TRBV7-9 to TRBJ1-4; D is ambiguous. Deletions cut 4 bases from V and 5 bases from J, with 11 bases between. From germline, CDR1 is SEHNR and CDR2 FQNEAQ (reference sequence). The CDR3 contains 14 residues. The chain's CDR3 is CASSSGRRNEKLFF. In DNA, the CDR3 is TGTGCCAGCAGCTCGGGTAGGAGGAATGAAAAACTGTTTTTT.

The chain uses TRBV6-4 and TRBJ2-1, with 10 bases identical to TRBD2. CDR3 size: 14 residues. Per germline, CDR1 MRHNA and CDR2 SNTAGT. Trimming took 3 bases from V and 6 from J; bases not matched to a gene: 2. CDR3 nucleotides: TGTGCCAGCAGTGAAGCGGGGGGGCCCAATGAGCAGTTCTTC. This gives the protein CASSEAGGPNEQFF.

CDR3: CASSILAGGVLSSYNEQFF. CDR3 nucleotide sequence: TGTGCCAGTAGTATACTAGCGGGGGGCGTACTTAGCTCCTACAATGAGCAGTTCTTC. The chain recombines TRBV19 with TRBJ2-1, with TRBD2 matching over 11 bases. The CDR3 length is 19 residues. The J segment lost 0 bases and the V segment lost 2 bases, leaving 9 bases of the junction unmatched. Germline V lookup: CDR1 LNHDA, CDR2 SQIVND (reference sequence).

The V gene is TRBV14, the J gene TRBJ2-5; D may be TRBD2 (6 bases). The DNA end favors TRBJ2-7, so the J call may be wrong. Germline CDR1 reads SGHDN; CDR2 reads FVKESK. This CDR3 spans 15 amino acids. CDR3 bases: TGTGCCAGCAGCCAAGGTCTAGCGCTACACTACGAGCAGTACTTC. Translating gives CASSQGLALHYEQYF.

This clone was seen a single time. The germline gene is not matched at one end of the junction; a read error may be the cause. The J gene is TRBJ2-5, the V gene TRBV7-7, with 9 bases that match TRBD1. The CDR3 is 16 residues long. CDR1 is SSHAT, CDR2 FNYEAQ, per germline (reference sequence). The CDR3 protein is CASSLEGTGMGETQYF. CDR3 nucleotide sequence: TGTGCTAGCAGCTTAGAAGGGACAGGGATGGGAGAGACCCAGTACTTC. The full variable domain, completed using reference TRBV7-7 and TRBJ2-5, is GAGVSQSPRYKVTKRGQDVTLRCDPISSHATLYWYQQALGQGPEFLTYFNYEAQPDKSGLPSDRFSAERPEGSISTLTIQRTEQRDSAMYRCASSLEGTGMGETQYFGPGTRLLVL.

The gene calls are TRBV6-5 and TRBJ1-1; D is ambiguous. The CDR3 covers 14 residues. CDR1 MNHEY and CDR2 SVGAGI come from the germline V gene. V lost 0 bases, J lost 7 bases, and 12 bases lay in between. The CDR3 DNA reads as TGTGCCAGCAGTTACTCGGTTGAGGAGGGTGAAGCTTTCTTT. Translation: CASSYSVEEGEAFF.

This clone has more than one count but fewer than ten. This sequence joins TRBV18 and TRBJ2-5; D is perhaps TRBD1 (6 bases). The CDR3 extends over 17 amino acids. V lost 1 base, J lost 1 base, and 16 bases lay in between. Germline V gene sequence: CDR1 KGHSH, CDR2 LQKENI. The CDR3 is CASSPRTGQGPQETQYF. The CDR3 DNA reads TGTGCCAGCTCACCACGAACCGGGCAGGGGCCCCAAGAGACCCAGTACTTC.

The rearrangement uses TRBV5-4 and TRBJ2-1; 7 bases line up with TRBD2. There are 15 residues in the CDR3. In germline, CDR1 is SGHNT, CDR2 YYREEE (reference sequence). Trimming took 2 bases from V and 0 from J; bases not matched to a gene: 2. The CDR3: CASSFGGGSYNEQFF. In DNA form, the CDR3 reads TGTGCCAGCAGCTTCGGCGGGGGCTCCTACAATGAGCAGTTCTTC.

Concerning this clone: Sequence at one end of the junction differs from germline and may be a read error. This sequence joins TRBV7-7 and TRBJ2-7; TRBD1 might be the D (6 bases). Germline V CDR1 and CDR2: SSHAT, FNYEAQ (reference sequence). The CDR3 totals 13 residues. The CDR3 DNA sequence: TGTGCTAGCAGCTTCCAGGGGTCGGACGAGCAGTACTTC. Translating it yields CASSFQGSDEQYF.

The chain couples TRBV5-4 to TRBJ2-1, with TRBD1 as a possible D gene (8 bases). Germline V CDR1 and CDR2: SGHNT, YYREEE (reference sequence). This CDR3 has 14 amino acids. V shed 4 bases and J shed 9 bases, with 17 bases lying between them. The CDR3 DNA reads TGTGCCAGCAGCCCCGGACAGGGAGGGAGTGAGCAGTTCTTC. Protein: CASSPGQGGSEQFF.

The gene calls are TRBV12-5 and TRBJ1-1, with a tentative D call TRBD1 (6 bases). Germline loops: CDR1 LGHNT, CDR2 FRNRAP. The CDR3 covers 14 residues. The ends were cut back, 0 bases at V and 7 bases at J, with 12 bases in the middle. The CDR3 loop is CASGLVPGVVEAFF. The CDR3 nucleotides are TGTGCTAGTGGTTTGGTACCAGGGGTGGTTGAAGCTTTCTTT.

This clone was detected only a few times. CDR3 in DNA: TGTGCCAGCAGCGTTAGGGACTCTGAAGCTTTCTTT. Amino acid sequence: CASSVRDSEAFF. The V call is TRBV9, the J call TRBJ1-1; TRBD1 is a possible D gene (5 bases). This CDR3 has 12 residues. V lost 2 bases and J 6 bases, leaving 8 bases between the germline ends. CDR1 SGDLS and CDR2 YYNGEE come from the germline V gene.

The gene calls are TRBV5-1 and TRBJ2-5, with D possibly being TRBD2 (6 bases). V lost 2 bases and J 0 bases, leaving 11 bases between the germline ends. Germline V lookup: CDR1 SGHRS, CDR2 YFSETQ. This CDR3 region has 15 residues. The CDR3 DNA reads as TGCGCCAGCAGCTTACCATGGGGGGACCAAGAGACCCAGTACTTC. Residues: CASSLPWGDQETQYF. The full variable domain, with the rest looked up from reference TRBV5-1 and TRBJ2-5, is KAGVTQTPRYLIKTRGQQVTLSCSPISGHRSVSWYQQTPGQGLQFLFEYFSETQRNKGNFPGRFSGRQFSNSRSEMNVSTLELGDSALYLCASSLPWGDQETQYFGPGTRLLVL.